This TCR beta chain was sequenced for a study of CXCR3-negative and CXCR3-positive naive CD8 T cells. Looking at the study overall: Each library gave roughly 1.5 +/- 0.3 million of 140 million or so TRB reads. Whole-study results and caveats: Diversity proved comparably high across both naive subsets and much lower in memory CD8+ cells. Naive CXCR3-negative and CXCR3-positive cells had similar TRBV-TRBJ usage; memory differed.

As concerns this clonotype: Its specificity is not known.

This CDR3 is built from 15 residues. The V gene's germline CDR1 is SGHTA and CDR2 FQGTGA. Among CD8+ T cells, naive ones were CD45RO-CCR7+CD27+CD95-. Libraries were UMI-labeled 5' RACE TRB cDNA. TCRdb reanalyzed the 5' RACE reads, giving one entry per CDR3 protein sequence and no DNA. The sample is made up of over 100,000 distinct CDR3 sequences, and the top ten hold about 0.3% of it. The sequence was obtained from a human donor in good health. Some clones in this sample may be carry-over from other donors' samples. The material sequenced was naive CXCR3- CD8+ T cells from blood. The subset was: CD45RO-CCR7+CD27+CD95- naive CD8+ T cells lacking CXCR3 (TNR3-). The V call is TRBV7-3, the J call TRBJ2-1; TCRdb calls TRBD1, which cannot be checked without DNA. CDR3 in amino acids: CASSLMGGPKDEQFF.